A selection of T cell receptor beta chains follows, all from one sample in a study of T cell responses to AZD1222 COVID-19 vaccine. Only in-frame clones appear in the TCRdb table, and some are missing; sequencing was by immunoSEQ multiplex PCR. The table lists 150,000 to 200,000 clones, around 93% of them singletons, with roughly 9.8% in the top ten. This sample comprised peripheral blood, obtained on day 0 of AZD1222 vaccination. These receptors all stem from an adult in good health. Both conserved end residues are part of each CDR3. The D gene is left open where the match is weak. Only some rows state a clone size, as once, few, many or a class for expanded clones.

v_gene: TRBV9; j_gene: TRBJ1-2; abundance: -; d_gene: -; CDR3nt: TGTGCCAGCAGCGTAGCACTTTCGTATGGCTACACCTTC; CDR3aa: CASSVALSYGYTF
v_gene: TRBV11-2; j_gene: TRBJ2-1; abundance: -; d_gene: TRBD2; CDR3nt: TGTGCCAGCAGCACTAGCGGGAATCGGTTCTTC; CDR3aa: CASSTSGNRFF
v_gene: TRBV30; j_gene: TRBJ2-7; abundance: once; d_gene: TRBD1; CDR3nt: TGTGCCTGGACTACTGGGACAGATTACGAGCAGTACTTC; CDR3aa: CAWTTGTDYEQYF
v_gene: TRBV19; j_gene: TRBJ2-7; abundance: -; d_gene: TRBD2; CDR3nt: TGTGCCAGTAGTGAACTAGCGGGAGGGTTGTCAGGCGAGCAGTACTTC; CDR3aa: CASSELAGGLSGEQYF
v_gene: TRBV7-8; j_gene: TRBJ2-7; abundance: -; d_gene: -; CDR3nt: TGTGCCAGCAGCTTAACGGACGGATACCTCTCCTACGAGCAGTACTTC; CDR3aa: CASSLTDGYLSYEQYF
v_gene: TRBV9; j_gene: TRBJ1-5; abundance: -; d_gene: TRBD1; CDR3nt: TGTGCCAGCAGCGCAGGGACAGGGGATGCGCAGCCCCAGCATTTT; CDR3aa: CASSAGTGDAQPQHF
v_gene: TRBV15; j_gene: TRBJ2-7; abundance: -; d_gene: TRBD2; CDR3nt: TGTGCCACCAGCCCCCCAGCGGGAGCCTACGAGCAGTACTTC; CDR3aa: CATSPPAGAYEQYF
v_gene: TRBV4-1; j_gene: TRBJ2-7; abundance: -; d_gene: -; CDR3nt: TGCGCCAGCAGCCAAGTCCTAGGGTACGAGCAGTACTTC; CDR3aa: CASSQVLGYEQYF
v_gene: TRBV23-1; j_gene: TRBJ1-5; abundance: -; d_gene: -; CDR3nt: TGCGCCAGCAGTCAATTGATTGGGGGAGAGACAGGTCCTCCGAATCAGCCCCAGCATTTT; CDR3aa: CASSQLIGGETGPPNQPQHF
v_gene: TRBV28; j_gene: TRBJ1-2; abundance: -; d_gene: -; CDR3nt: TGTGCCAGCAGTACGGCCCCCTTTGGCTACACCTTC; CDR3aa: CASSTAPFGYTF
v_gene: TRBV28; j_gene: TRBJ1-2; abundance: once; d_gene: TRBD1; CDR3nt: TGTGCCAGCAGTGTCCCAGGGGGATGGATCTATGGCTACACCTTC; CDR3aa: CASSVPGGWIYGYTF
v_gene: TRBV7-9; j_gene: TRBJ2-7; abundance: -; d_gene: -; CDR3nt: TGTGCCAGCAGCGGTTACGAGCAGTACTTC; CDR3aa: CASSGYEQYF
v_gene: TRBV28; j_gene: TRBJ2-5; abundance: -; d_gene: -; CDR3nt: TGTGCCAGCAGTTTGTTGGAGACCCAGTACTTC; CDR3aa: CASSLLETQYF
v_gene: TRBV19; j_gene: TRBJ1-5; abundance: -; d_gene: -; CDR3nt: TGTGCCAGTAGGAGGACAGACCATCAGCCCCAGCATTTT; CDR3aa: CASRRTDHQPQHF
v_gene: TRBV28; j_gene: TRBJ2-7; abundance: -; d_gene: TRBD1; CDR3nt: TGTGCCAGCAGCTTTCGGACAGGGAGCTCCTACGAGCAGTACTTC; CDR3aa: CASSFRTGSSYEQYF
v_gene: TRBV6-2/TRBV6-3; j_gene: TRBJ2-1; abundance: -; d_gene: TRBD2; CDR3nt: TGTGCCAGCAGCCGTAGCGGGACTAGGGACAATGAGCAGTTCTTC; CDR3aa: CASSRSGTRDNEQFF
v_gene: TRBV7-9; j_gene: TRBJ2-7; abundance: -; d_gene: TRBD1; CDR3nt: TGTGCCAGCAGCTCACGCCGGGACAGGGCCTACGAGCAGTACTTC; CDR3aa: CASSSRRDRAYEQYF
v_gene: TRBV6-1; j_gene: TRBJ2-2; abundance: -; d_gene: -; CDR3nt: TGTGCCAGCAGTGAACCACGGGGTACGAACACCGGGGAGCTGTTTTTT; CDR3aa: CASSEPRGTNTGELFF
v_gene: TRBV29-1; j_gene: TRBJ2-7; abundance: -; d_gene: -; CDR3nt: TGCAGCGCCCAAGGGACCAACGAGCAGTACTTC; CDR3aa: CSAQGTNEQYF
v_gene: TRBV10-3; j_gene: TRBJ2-7; abundance: -; d_gene: -; CDR3nt: TGTGCCATCGGGGGGACGGTGATGAACTACGAGCAGTACTTC; CDR3aa: CAIGGTVMNYEQYF
v_gene: TRBV15; j_gene: TRBJ1-1; abundance: once; d_gene: TRBD1; CDR3nt: TGTGCCACCAGGGGACAGATGAACACTGAAGCTTTCTTT; CDR3aa: CATRGQMNTEAFF
v_gene: TRBV2; j_gene: TRBJ1-5; abundance: -; d_gene: -; CDR3nt: TGTGCCAGCAGTGAATGGTCTCCTGATCAGCCCCAGCATTTT; CDR3aa: CASSEWSPDQPQHF
v_gene: TRBV19; j_gene: TRBJ2-1; abundance: -; d_gene: -; CDR3nt: TGTGCCAGTACCTCGCGTTCGGGAAGGGGTGAGCAGTTCTTC; CDR3aa: CASTSRSGRGEQFF
v_gene: TRBV28; j_gene: TRBJ2-5; abundance: -; d_gene: TRBD2; CDR3nt: TGTGCCACCGCAAGCGGGAGTTTGGAGACCCAGTACTTC; CDR3aa: CATASGSLETQYF
v_gene: TRBV7-2; j_gene: TRBJ1-4; abundance: -; d_gene: -; CDR3nt: TGTGCCAGCAGCTTAGGCGCCTATGAAAAACTGTTTTTT; CDR3aa: CASSLGAYEKLFF
v_gene: TRBV5-4; j_gene: TRBJ1-2; abundance: -; d_gene: TRBD1; CDR3nt: TGTGCCAGCAGCAGCGGGACAGCAAACTATGGCTACACCTTC; CDR3aa: CASSSGTANYGYTF
v_gene: TRBV7-8; j_gene: TRBJ1-3; abundance: -; d_gene: TRBD1; CDR3nt: TGTGCCAGCAGTTCGGCCCGTTCCGGGACAGGGAGGAACACCATATATTTT; CDR3aa: CASSSARSGTGRNTIYF
v_gene: TRBV7-8; j_gene: TRBJ1-5; abundance: medium-sized; d_gene: -; CDR3nt: TGTGCCAGCAGCCTACAGGGACCGTGGTATAACAATCAGCCCCAGCATTTT; CDR3aa: CASSLQGPWYNNQPQHF
v_gene: TRBV4-2; j_gene: TRBJ1-4; abundance: -; d_gene: TRBD1; CDR3nt: TGTGCCAGCACCGCGGACAGGAACATAGAAAAACTGTTTTTT; CDR3aa: CASTADRNIEKLFF